This T cell receptor (beta chain) was captured in a study of T-cell memory formation after mild COVID-19 (dated by TCRdb to about 2021). As for the study more broadly: Most TCR sequence clusters were specific to one of the two donors. In a couple of donors, T-cell clones that expanded and contracted after mild COVID-19 were tracked by sequencing TCRalpha and TCRbeta repertoires over time. The cohort comprised two young, previously healthy adult volunteers, one female and one male.

Details on this clonotype: The target of this receptor is not known. The record has no base qualities; no much larger clone is one base away.

Ficoll-Paque density gradient centrifugation was the method used to isolate PBMCs. General conclusions and limits of the study: Some responding clones were detected in pre-infection memory, suggesting pre-existing cross-reactive memory T cells joined the SARS-CoV-2 response. From day 15 to 85, contracting clones showed balanced CD4/CD8 phenotypes, whereas a second wave of clones that expanded from day 15 to 37 leaned towards CD4+. Whether the second-wave clones peaking on day 37 were SARS-CoV-2 specific was not confirmed. Contracting CD4+ clones turned up mainly in the CM and EM memory subsets, whereas EMRA was where CD8+ clones were enriched. The study covered only a couple of mild cases, and larger cohorts including severe cases with pre-infection samples were considered necessary.

Sequencing took place on an Illumina NovaSeq 6000. TCRalpha and TCRbeta cDNA libraries were built by 5'RACE with constant-segment primers, adding sample barcodes and unique molecular identifiers. RNA was extracted from every sample with Trizol reagent. Library amplification was performed in two PCR steps, and a second sample barcode and Illumina TruSeq adapters were introduced in the second step. Sequencing of the libraries was done on an Illumina NovaSeq, producing 2 x 150 bp paired-end reads. In the paper's pipeline: With migec v1.2.7, reads were demultiplexed and then collapsed into UMI-guided consensus sequences. Using mixcr v2.1.11, UMI consensuses were aligned to TRA and TRB V and J templates and then assembled into clonotypes. A clonotype was counted as expanded or contracted only when both edgeR and NoisET called the clonotype significant, with the noise models trained on biological replicates. For edgeR calls, a false discovery rate-adjusted p below 0.01 and a log2 fold-change threshold of 1 were applied. As an exploratory analysis of dynamics, max-normalized trajectories of the 1000 most abundant clonotypes were examined with PCA combined with hierarchical clustering. Separately sequenced CD4+ and CD8+ repertoires were used to assign the CD4 or CD8 phenotype of responding clones. TCRdb reprocessing: public reads trimmed at Q25 with fastp, clones called with MiXCR, in-frame beta chains kept. Each CDR3 protein appears once, grouped with its most common genes and DNA. The V and J calls reflect TCRdb's pipeline rather than the authors' work. For this sample there are a few hundred thousand distinct CDR3 sequences; approximately 25% appear just once. The ten largest account for 9.5% to 15% of the sample.

There are 15 amino acids in the CDR3, from cysteine to phenylalanine inclusive. The only DNA kept is the CDR3, 45 bases in frame from the first base. Trimming removed 3 bases from V and 5 bases from J, leaving 19 bases between the germline ends. Per the germline V gene (reference sequence), GTSNPN is the CDR1 and SVGIG is the CDR2. The receptor's source is an adult woman who had mild COVID-19 (a few samples of this study predate the infection). The sample titles of this study are shuffled in the database, so cell type and time point are left out; the donor was told from shared clones. The rearrangement combines TRBV30 with TRBJ1-1, with TRBD1 perhaps the D gene, on 5 matching bases. The source material was PBMCs or a T cell subset sorted from them (not recorded which). The CDR3 protein is CAWSPTWGRRTEAFF. The nucleotides read TGTGCCTGGAGCCCGACCTGGGGGAGACGGACTGAAGCTTTCTTT.